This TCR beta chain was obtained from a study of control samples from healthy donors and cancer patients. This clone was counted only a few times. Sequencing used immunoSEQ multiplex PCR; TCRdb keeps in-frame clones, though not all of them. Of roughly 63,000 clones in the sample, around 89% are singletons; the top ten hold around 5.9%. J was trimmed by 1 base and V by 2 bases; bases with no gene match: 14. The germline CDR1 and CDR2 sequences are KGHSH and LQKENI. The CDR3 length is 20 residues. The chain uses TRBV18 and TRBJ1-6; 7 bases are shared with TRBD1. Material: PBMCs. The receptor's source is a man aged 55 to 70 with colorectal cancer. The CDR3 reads CASSPIEQGKIRSYNSPLHF. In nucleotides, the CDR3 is TGTGCCAGCTCACCAATTGAACAGGGGAAAATACGGTCCTATAATTCACCCCTCCACTTT.